This section outlines one T cell receptor beta chain sequence together with its context. The antigen remains unidentified. PBMCs that had been cryopreserved were the source of approximately 2 micrograms of genomic DNA for TCR beta libraries. These data originate in a study of cytotoxic CD8 clonotypes in ibrutinib-treated CLL. About the study: Among the patients, around ten presented as relapsed/refractory and 15 as treatment-naive; around 17 showed unmutated IGHV. Study-level findings and limits: Elevated clonality accompanied ibrutinib response, with a return toward baseline values at progression. T-cell clonality at baseline went above that of age-matched healthy donors and rose and fell with circulating CD8+ T-cell counts.

V lost 2 bases to trimming and J lost 7 bases, with 12 bases between them. The CDR3 extends over 14 amino acids. From germline, CDR1 is MDHEN and CDR2 SYDVKM. Here immunoSEQ multiplex PCR was the method, and the copy in TCRdb shows in-frame clones only, minus some. The repertoire holds under 300,000 clones, 70% seen once, with 15% in the top ten. This chain uses TRBV28 with TRBJ1-5; weak D call: TRBD1 (6 bases). The clonotype comes from a human donor with chronic lymphocytic leukemia. The sample in question was PBMCs, obtained after 24 months of ibrutinib treatment. The CDR3 here is CASSLRGAWQPQHF. The CDR3 DNA follows: TGTGCCAGCAGTTTACGGGGGGCATGGCAGCCCCAGCATTTT.